This entry is about one TCR beta chain. Its specificity is unknown. The data are from a study of OX40 agonist ivuxolimab in advanced cancers. Whole-study context: Ivuxolimab, which patients received intravenously every 2 weeks, was dosed at 0.01 to 10 mg/kg.

Generated by immunoSEQ multiplex PCR, the TCRdb table keeps only in-frame clones and is missing some. The profile shows tens of thousands of clones, roughly three quarters of them singletons. Germline CDR1 and CDR2: SEHNR and FQNEAQ (reference sequence). This CDR3 comprises 17 residues. V shed 5 bases and J 2 bases; nucleotides not matched to a gene: 11. Study findings and constraints: At 0.1 to 3.0 mg/kg and by week 6, CD4+ and CD8+ T cells in the blood had expanded clonally.

V usage is TRBV7-9 and J usage is TRBJ1-3; 8 nucleotides agree with TRBD1. Sequencing used CD4+ or CD8+ T cells sorted from blood, obtained in a trial of the OX40 agonist ivuxolimab. The clonotype originates from an adult with an advanced solid tumor such as melanoma, head and neck, liver or kidney cancer. The CDR3 DNA reads as TGTGCCAGCAGCCGCTCGGACCAGGGGGCTACTGGAAACACCATATATTTT. Translating it yields CASSRSDQGATGNTIYF.